This T cell receptor (beta chain) comes out of a study of T cell responses to AZD1222 COVID-19 vaccine. Germline CDR1 SQVTM, CDR2 ANQGSEA. V dropped 3 bases and J dropped 8 bases, with 13 bases sitting between them. The CDR3 totals 12 residues. The protocol was immunoSEQ multiplex PCR, while the TCRdb copy is restricted to in-frame clones and leaves out a portion. This table has under 70,000 clones, more than 70% appearing once. The receptor comes from an adult who received the AZD1222 COVID-19 vaccine. This chain links TRBV29-1 with TRBJ1-2; D not resolved. Here the sequenced sample was peripheral blood, taken 28 days after the second AZD1222 dose. The CDR3 bases are TGCAGCGTTGAGTCTACCTCGGGGGGCTACACCTTC. Encoded protein: CSVESTSGGYTF.